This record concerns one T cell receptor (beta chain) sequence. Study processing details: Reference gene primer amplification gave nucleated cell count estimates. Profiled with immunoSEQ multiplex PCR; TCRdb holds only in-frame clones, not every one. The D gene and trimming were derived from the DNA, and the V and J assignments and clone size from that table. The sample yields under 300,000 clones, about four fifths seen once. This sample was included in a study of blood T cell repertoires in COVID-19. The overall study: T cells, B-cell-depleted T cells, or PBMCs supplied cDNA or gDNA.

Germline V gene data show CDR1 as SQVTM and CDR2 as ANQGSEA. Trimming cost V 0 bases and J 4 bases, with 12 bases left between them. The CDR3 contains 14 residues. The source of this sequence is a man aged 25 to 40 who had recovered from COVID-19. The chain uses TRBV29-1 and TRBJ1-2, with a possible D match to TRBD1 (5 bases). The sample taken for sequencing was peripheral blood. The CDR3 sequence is CSVEDLGTIYGYTF. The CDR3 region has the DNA TGCAGCGTTGAAGATCTGGGGACTATCTATGGCTACACCTTC.